The source of this T cell receptor beta chain is a study of blood T cell repertoires in COVID-19 (dated by TCRdb to the early 2020s). A note on the overall study: The collaborator samples originated in the United States, Italy and Spain and spanned the acute and convalescent phases of COVID-19. The dataset comprised deeply sampled blood TCRbeta repertoires from subjects exposed to, actively infected with, or recovered from COVID-19. The prospective study material was composed of cDNA or gDNA derived from T cells, B-cell-depleted T cells, or PBMCs. HLA class I and class II types, where available, came from metadata supplied by the sample provider rather than from assay-based typing. The repertoires were made available in a free public database intended to serve as a resource for research on the immune response to SARS-CoV-2. The samples were drawn from the first 160 participants of the ongoing ImmuneRACE study and from 1,254 subjects provided by 6 global collaborators. Nearly every sample came with metadata listing a de-identified subject ID, COVID-19 status, age in years and sex. Findings and caveats that apply to the study as a whole: The amount of clinical and demographic metadata varied by source and participant and was provided uncurated.

From a lookup of the germline V gene, CDR1 and CDR2 are SGHRS and YFSETQ. Measured from the cysteine to the phenylalanine, the CDR3 is 16 residues long. The entry retains the CDR3 DNA only, 48 bases that are in frame from base 1. V loses 4 bases, J loses 2 bases, and the germline ends lie 18 bases apart. TCRbeta CDR3 regions were amplified from genomic DNA using the immunoSEQ Assay, a bias-controlled multiplex PCR. Turning to the authors' computational methods: The number of nucleated cells in each sample was estimated from the amplification of reference gene primers within the assay. Sequence reads were collapsed and filtered to measure the absolute abundance of every unique TCRbeta CDR3 rearrangement. For each sample, productive Simpson clonality was calculated by taking the square root of Simpson's diversity index across productive rearrangements. TCRdb stores this immuneACCESS table with in-frame sequences only. Part of the clones is absent; in the studies checked, under half of the shortfall reflects unresolved V genes, and no reason is known for the rest. Clone size and V and J calls were adopted from that table, with D and trimming inferred from the DNA. The sample yields around 370,000 clones; 85% to 90% were counted once. Around 6% of the sample lies in the top ten.

In Seattle, one collaborating source enrolled patients while the infection was active and tracked those patients longitudinally over the course of disease. Collaborating institutions collected whole blood in K2EDTA tubes following their own protocols. For TCRbeta analysis, collaborators shipped samples in one of three forms: frozen whole blood, isolated PBMCs, or DNA extracted from either of those sample types. Concerning this clone itself: The clone's antigen remains unknown. There are no base qualities to consult, and no much larger clone falls within one base.

The rearrangement joined TRBV5-1 to TRBJ1-1, with TRBD1 tentatively as D gene (5 bases match). Sample: peripheral blood. This TCR came from a woman aged 45-65 years with COVID-19, enrolled during active disease. The CDR3 reads as follows: CASSAGGRQTNTEAFF. The nucleotide sequence reads TGCGCCAGCAGCGCTGGGGGGAGACAGACTAACACTGAAGCTTTCTTT.